The next 7 T cell receptor beta chains were all read from a single sample in a study of blood T cell repertoires in COVID-19. Sequencing was performed with immunoSEQ multiplex PCR; in TCRdb, only in-frame clones are kept and a portion is missing. The sample comprises under 300,000 clones, 80% to 85% of which are singletons, and roughly an eighth rests with the top ten. The sample consisted of peripheral blood. These receptors all stem from a woman aged 55-69 years with active or convalescent COVID-19.

V and J are TRBV21-1 and TRBJ1-4; the table's TRBD1 call for D was not verified on the DNA. TRBV21-1 has pseudogene status. The CDR3 extends over 15 amino acids. In nucleotides, the CDR3 is TGTGCCAGCAGCAAATGCACAGGGGGCAAAGAAAAACTGTTTTTT. Its protein product is CASSKCTGGKEKLFF.

The chain recombines TRBV7-2 with TRBJ1-6, with unresolved D. Trimming removed 3 bases at V and 0 bases at J, with 12 bases between. The CDR3 covers 17 residues. Germline CDR1 is SGHTA and CDR2 is FQGNSA. DNA for the CDR3: TGTGCCAGCAGCTTGCGGGGTTTAAGCTCCTATAATTCACCCCTCCACTTT. Protein: CASSLRGLSSYNSPLHF.

This chain connects TRBV2 to TRBJ1-4; 8 nucleotides match TRBD1. The CDR3 consists of 15 residues. V was pared by 4 bases and J by 6 bases, with 7 bases of the junction left unmatched. The germline CDR1 and CDR2 sequences are SNHLY and FYNNEI. For the CDR3, the DNA is TGTGCCAGCAGTGGCAGGGGGCGCAAGGATGAAAAACTGTTTTTT. Encoded protein: CASSGRGRKDEKLFF.

This clone was detected once. As DNA, the CDR3 is TGTGCCAGCAGCTTATTCGGGACAGGGGCGACTGAAGCTTTCTTT. Translation gives CASSLFGTGATEAFF. The gene calls are TRBV7-6 and TRBJ1-1; 10 bases are shared with TRBD1. The germline V gene has CDR1 SGHVS and CDR2 FNYEAQ. V shed 2 bases, J shed 5 bases, and the junction held 5 bases outside the gene matches. CDR3 length: 15 amino acids.

The V and J genes are TRBV2 and TRBJ1-2, with TRBD1 identical over 7 bases. V shed 6 bases and J 8 bases; nucleotides not matched to a gene: 9. The CDR3 totals 13 residues. The germline V gene encodes CDR1 SNHLY and CDR2 FYNNEI. The CDR3 sequence is CASRATGDGGYTF. The DNA of the CDR3 is TGTGCCAGCAGGGCAACAGGGGACGGAGGCTACACCTTC.

The CDR3 here is CASSPDSAAQYF. The CDR3, as DNA: TGTGCCAGCAGTCCCGACAGTGCGGCGCAGTATTTT. The chain uses TRBV6-6 and TRBJ2-3, with D perhaps matching TRBD1 (5 bases). CDR3 size: 12 residues. Germline V gene data show CDR1 as MNHNY and CDR2 as SVGAGI (reference sequence). V lost 5 bases and J 10 bases, leaving 13 bases between the germline ends.

In this sample, this clone turned up a few times. This CDR3 is missing its conserved last phenylalanine or tryptophan, likely due to a read error. The DNA is omitted, as the CDR3 cannot be located on it reliably, and the CDR3 follows TCRdb's listing. The chain employs TRBV6-6 and TRBJ1-4; the table's D gene call, TRBD1, was not cross checked with the DNA. Germline loops: CDR1 MNHNY, CDR2 SVGAGI (reference sequence). Inclusive of both ends, the CDR3 amounts to 13 amino acids. CDR3 amino acids: CASSQTPGAGEFI.